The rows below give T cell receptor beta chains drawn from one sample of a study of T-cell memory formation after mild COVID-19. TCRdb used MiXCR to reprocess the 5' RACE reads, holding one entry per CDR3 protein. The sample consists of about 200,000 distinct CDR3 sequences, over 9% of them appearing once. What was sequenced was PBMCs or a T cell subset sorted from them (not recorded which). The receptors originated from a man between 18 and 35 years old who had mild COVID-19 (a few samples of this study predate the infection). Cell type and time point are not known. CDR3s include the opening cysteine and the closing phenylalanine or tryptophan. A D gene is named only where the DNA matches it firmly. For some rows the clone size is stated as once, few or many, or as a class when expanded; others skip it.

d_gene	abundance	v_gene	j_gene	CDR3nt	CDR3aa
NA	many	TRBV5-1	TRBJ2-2	TGCGCCAGCAGCTTGGCGGGACCCAAATCCGGGGAGCTGTTTTTT	CASSLAGPKSGELFF
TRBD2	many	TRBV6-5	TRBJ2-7	TGTGCCAGCAGTCTCCTCCCAGGGAGGGGTTCAGGCGAGCAGTACTTC	CASSLLPGRGSGEQYF
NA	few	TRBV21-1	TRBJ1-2	TGTGCCAGCAGCATCCCTCCCTACTATGGCTACACCTTC	CASSIPPYYGYTF
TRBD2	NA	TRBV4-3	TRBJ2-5	TGCGCCAGCAGCCAAGGAGGGTGGGACTACGACACACAAGAGACCCAGTACTTC	CASSQGGWDYDTQETQYF
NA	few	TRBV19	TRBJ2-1	TGTGCCAGTAGTATAGACCTACTAGTAGGCACGAACAATGAGCAGTTCTTC	CASSIDLLVGTNNEQFF
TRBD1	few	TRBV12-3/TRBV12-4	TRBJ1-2	TGTGCCAGCAGTCGGACAGGGGCGCTTCGGGGCTACACCTTC	CASSRTGALRGYTF
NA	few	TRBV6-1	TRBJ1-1	TGTGCCAGCAGTGAAGTGAGGGGGGAAACTGAAGCTTTCTTT	CASSEVRGETEAFF
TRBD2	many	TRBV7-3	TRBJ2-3	TGTGCCAGCAGCCCACCGGGGGGGGCTTTTGCAGATACGCAGTATTTT	CASSPPGGAFADTQYF
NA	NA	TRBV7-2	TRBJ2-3	TGTGCCAGCAGCTCGGACCCAAGCACAGATACGCAGTATTTT	CASSSDPSTDTQYF
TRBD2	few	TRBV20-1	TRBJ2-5	TGCAGTGCTAGAGATAGCGGGGAAGAGACCCAGTACTTC	CSARDSGEETQYF
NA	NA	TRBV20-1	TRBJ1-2	TGCAGTGCTAGAGACACCTTCTATGGCTACACCTTC	CSARDTFYGYTF
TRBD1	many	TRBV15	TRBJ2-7	TGTGCCACCAGCGGACAGGGACTTAGCTCCTACGAGCAGTACTTC	CATSGQGLSSYEQYF
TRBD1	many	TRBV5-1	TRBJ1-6	TGCGCCAGCAGCTTGGAAGGGACAGGGGTTTCACCCCTCCACTTT	CASSLEGTGVSPLHF
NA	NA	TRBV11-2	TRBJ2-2	TGTGCCAGCAGCTTCAGAGGAGGAAGATCCGGGGAGCTGTTTTTT	CASSFRGGRSGELFF
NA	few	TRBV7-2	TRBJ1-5	TGTGCCAGCAGCTTAGGTGTAAACACGGGTCAGCCCCAGCATTTT	CASSLGVNTGQPQHF
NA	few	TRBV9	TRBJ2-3	TGTGCCAGCAGCGATAAGGGGCAAAGCACAGATACGCAGTATTTT	CASSDKGQSTDTQYF
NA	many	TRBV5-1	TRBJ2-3	TGCGCCAGCAGCCCGGGACGGGGGAACACAGATACGCAGTATTTT	CASSPGRGNTDTQYF
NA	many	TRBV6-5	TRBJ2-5	TGTGCCAGCAGTTACGGGAAAGAGACCCAGTACTTC	CASSYGKETQYF
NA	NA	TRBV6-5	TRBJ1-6	TGTGCCAGCAGTTACAGGCAGGGTGATTCACCCCTCCACTTT	CASSYRQGDSPLHF
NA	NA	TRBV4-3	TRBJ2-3	TGCGCCAGCAGCCAAGAATTCTCGAAAGCGCAGTATTTT	CASSQEFSKAQYF
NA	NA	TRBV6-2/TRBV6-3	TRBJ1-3	TGTGCCAGCAGTTACTCGACAGGAGCCTCTGGAAACACCATATATTTT	CASSYSTGASGNTIYF
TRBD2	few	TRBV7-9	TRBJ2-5	TGTGCCAGCGAGGGGCTAGCGGGTGTCCAAGAGACCCAGTACTTC	CASEGLAGVQETQYF
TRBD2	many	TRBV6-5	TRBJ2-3	TGTGCCAGCACCCAGCGGGGGGGCCCCACAGATACGCAGTATTTT	CASTQRGGPTDTQYF
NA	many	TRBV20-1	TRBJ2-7	TGCAGTGCCCGATACACCGGGACGGGACTTGGAGAGCAGTACTTC	CSARYTGTGLGEQYF
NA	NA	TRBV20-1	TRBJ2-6	TGCAGTGCGCTACCTGGTAGGGCCAACGTCCTGACTTTC	CSALPGRANVLTF
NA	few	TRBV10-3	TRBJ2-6	TGTGCCATCAGTCGTGTCCAGGGGTCTGGGGCCAACGTCCTGACTTTC	CAISRVQGSGANVLTF
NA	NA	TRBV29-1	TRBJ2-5	TGCAGCGGGGGAACGGAGAAAGAGACCCAGTACTTC	CSGGTEKETQYF
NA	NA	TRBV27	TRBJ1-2	TGTGCCAGCAGTTTATCTGGGAGTGGCTACACCTTC	CASSLSGSGYTF
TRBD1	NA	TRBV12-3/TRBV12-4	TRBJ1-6	TGTGCCAGCAGTTCCCCGGACAGGGGAAATTCACCCCTCCACTTT	CASSSPDRGNSPLHF
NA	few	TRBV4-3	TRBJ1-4	TGCGCCAGCAGCCAAGGGGTTTTTAATGAAAAACTGTTTTTT	CASSQGVFNEKLFF
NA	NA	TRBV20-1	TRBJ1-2	TGCAGTGCTCCAGATAACTATGGCTACACCTTC	CSAPDNYGYTF
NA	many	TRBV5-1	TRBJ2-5	TGCGCCAGCAGCTTTGACAGTCAAGAGACCCAGTACTTC	CASSFDSQETQYF
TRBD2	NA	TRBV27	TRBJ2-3	TGTGCCAGCAGTTTCCGGATGATGACTAGCGGGATTTTGAGTACAGATACGCAGTATTTT	CASSFRMMTSGILSTDTQYF